This T cell receptor beta chain came from a study of blood T cell repertoires in COVID-19 (dated by TCRdb to 2020 to 2022). Context from the whole study: Samples from collaborators originated in the United States, Italy and Spain and spanned both the acute and convalescent phases of COVID-19. Nearly every sample came with metadata listing a de-identified subject ID, COVID-19 status, age in years and sex. The repertoires were released in a freely available public database intended as a resource for research on the immune response to SARS-CoV-2. Samples came from the ongoing ImmuneRACE study (first 160 participants) plus 1,254 subjects from 6 global collaborators. Deeply sampled blood TCRbeta repertoires from subjects exposed to, actively infected with, or recovered from COVID-19 were included in the dataset. The material from the prospective study consisted of cDNA or gDNA derived from T cells, B-cell-depleted T cells, or PBMCs. Where available, HLA class I and class II types were taken from metadata supplied by the sample provider and were not determined by assay-based typing. Overall study outcomes, separate from this receptor: How much clinical and demographic metadata was included differed by source and by participant, and the metadata was provided uncurated.

For this clone: It has no known antigen specificity. No base-level quality is on record; no much larger clone is a single base apart.

TCRbeta CDR3 regions were amplified from genomic DNA by means of the immunoSEQ Assay, a bias-controlled multiplex PCR. Under the source paper's analysis protocol: The number of nucleated cells in each sample was estimated by amplification of reference gene primers within the assay. Sequence reads were collapsed and filtered to measure the absolute abundance of every unique TCRbeta CDR3 rearrangement. For each sample, productive Simpson clonality was calculated as the square root of Simpson's diversity index across productive rearrangements. The clones in this table, taken by TCRdb from immuneACCESS, are in-frame only. Not every clone is retained; where verified, under half of the shortfall comes from an unresolved V gene, and the cause of the rest is unknown. From that table come the V and J calls and clone size; the DNA was used to work out D and trimming. The sample table shows almost 250,000 clones, and around 87% are seen once. The top ten clones comprise approximately 1.5% of the sample.

The CDR1 and CDR2 encoded by the germline V gene are SGHRS and YFSETQ. The junction carries 15 bases between V and J, which are trimmed by 0 bases and 8 bases respectively. From the cysteine up to the phenylalanine, the CDR3 has a length of 15 residues. Only CDR3 DNA remains: 45 bases, in frame from the first base. Participants in the prospective study were enrolled through a virtual design, were aged about 18 to 100 years, and lived in approximately 25 United States geographic areas. Cohort assignment in the prospective study relied on participant-reported clinical history from a screening survey and a study questionnaire. Recovered participants in ImmuneRACE Cohort 3 were defined by two consecutive negative NP/OP PCR tests, clearance by a healthcare professional, or resolution of symptoms. In the prospective study, whole blood, serum and a nasopharyngeal or oropharyngeal swab were collected from each participant by mobile phlebotomists. Prospective study participants could optionally give additional blood draws and questionnaires over an approximately 2-month period. Before DNA extraction, blood samples from the prospective study were shipped at room temperature or frozen.

Input material: PBMCs or T cells enriched from blood (not recorded which). The origin of this receptor is a woman aged 45-59 years who had recovered from COVID-19. The chain links TRBV5-1 with TRBJ2-1, with the D gene too uncertain to name. CDR3 protein: CASSLGWPRSHEQFF. The nucleotide sequence is given as TGCGCCAGCAGCTTGGGGTGGCCGAGGTCTCATGAGCAGTTCTTC.